This T cell receptor (beta chain) is from a study of blood T cell repertoires in COVID-19 (TCRdb year 2020). About the full investigation: The collaborator samples originated in the United States, Italy and Spain and spanned the acute and convalescent phases of COVID-19. The prospective study material was composed of cDNA or gDNA derived from T cells, B-cell-depleted T cells, or PBMCs. Subjects who had been exposed to COVID-19, were actively infected with it, or had recovered from it provided the deeply sampled blood TCRbeta repertoires that made up the dataset. The repertoires were released in a freely available public database meant as a resource for research on the immune response to SARS-CoV-2. The samples were drawn from two sources: the first 160 participants of the ongoing ImmuneRACE study, and 1,200 or so subjects contributed by 6 global collaborators. The sample metadata nearly always contained a de-identified subject ID, COVID-19 status, age in years and sex. Where HLA class I and class II types were available, the types were taken from metadata supplied by the sample provider, not from assay-based typing. Overall study outcomes, separate from this receptor: How much clinical and demographic metadata was included differed by source and by participant, and the metadata was provided uncurated.

TCRbeta CDR3 regions were amplified from genomic DNA by means of the immunoSEQ Assay, a bias-controlled multiplex PCR. Concerning the study's data processing: The number of nucleated cells in each sample was estimated from the amplification of reference gene primers within the assay. Sequence reads were collapsed and filtered to measure the absolute abundance of every unique TCRbeta CDR3 rearrangement. For each sample, productive Simpson clonality was calculated as the square root of Simpson's diversity index across productive rearrangements. Entries here come from immuneACCESS through TCRdb and include only in-frame sequences with V and J called. Some clones fail to appear in such tables; in the studies checked, an unresolved V gene covers under half of the shortfall, and the cause of the remainder is unknown. The V and J calls and clone size were taken over from that table, and D and trimming were inferred from the DNA. Here the sample has approximately 220,000 clones; around nine tenths occur a single time. The top ten clonotypes cover 6.2% of the sample.

This clone was observed once. The antigen it recognizes is unknown. The record has no base qualities; no much larger clone is one base away. The cysteine opens and the phenylalanine closes a CDR3 of 13 amino acids. Of the read, only the CDR3 DNA is kept; its 39 bases are in frame from base 1. The trim is 8 bases for V and 6 bases for J, with a gap of 17 bases between the germline ends. CDR1 and CDR2 are read off the germline V gene as SGHVS and FQNEAQ. Another Seattle source contributed samples from volunteer blood donors who had recovered from COVID-19. Collaborating institutions collected whole blood in K2EDTA tubes following their own protocols. For TCRbeta analysis, collaborators shipped samples as frozen whole blood, isolated PBMCs, or DNA extracted from either of those sample types.

Sequencing was performed on peripheral blood. Recombination joined TRBV7-8 with TRBJ2-7; the D segment could be TRBD1, given 6 matching bases. This clonotype was sampled from a man between 60 and 75 years old who had recovered from COVID-19. The CDR3 region: CASLMGAAGEQYF. The bases are TGTGCCAGCCTTATGGGGGCCGCCGGCGAGCAGTACTTC.